Each of the 18 T cell receptor beta chains below was sequenced from the same sample in a study of T cell responses to AZD1222 COVID-19 vaccine. Some clones are missing from TCRdb's copy, which holds only in-frame ones; the method was immunoSEQ multiplex PCR. Of under 100,000 clones in the sample, 80% to 90% were seen once. Here the sequenced sample was peripheral blood, taken 28 days after the second AZD1222 dose. The source of these receptors is an adult who received the AZD1222 COVID-19 vaccine.

The rearrangement joins TRBV18 to TRBJ2-6; D is unclear. Germline lookup yields CDR1 KGHSH and CDR2 LQKENI. The CDR3 runs to 14 residues. V was pared by 5 bases and J by 4 bases, with 9 bases between. The DNA for the CDR3 is TGTGCCAGCTCAGGAAGAGCGGGGGCCAACGTCCTGACTTTC. Its protein is CASSGRAGANVLTF.

The CDR3 is CASSTGGGELFF. CDR3 sequence (DNA): TGTGCCAGCAGCACCGGCGGCGGGGAGCTGTTTTTT. The chain joins TRBV11-3 to TRBJ2-2; the D is unclear. CDR1 is SGHNT and CDR2 is YENEEA in the germline V gene. This CDR3 contains 12 residues. V lost 5 bases, J lost 7 bases, and 8 bases lay in between.

This rearrangement joins TRBV3-1 (or the pseudogene TRBV3-2) to TRBJ2-2; 8 bases line up with TRBD2. V was clipped by 0 bases and J by 3 bases; unmatched bases: 6. The germline V gene has CDR1 LGHDT and CDR2 YNNKEL (reference sequence). The CDR3 contains 17 residues. The CDR3 bases are TGTGCCAGCAGCCAAGACTTGCGGGGGGCCGACACCGGGGAGCTGTTTTTT. It yields the protein CASSQDLRGADTGELFF.

The chain employs TRBV5-1 and TRBJ1-2; D unresolved. V was pared by 0 bases and J by 6 bases, with 12 bases between. Germline CDR1 is SGHRS and CDR2 is YFSETQ. This CDR3 contains 14 residues. The CDR3 protein is CASSLAFENDGYTF. The CDR3 DNA reads as TGCGCCAGCAGCTTGGCCTTCGAAAACGATGGCTACACCTTC.

This chain joins TRBV18 and TRBJ1-6; D uncertain. The CDR3 consists of 14 residues. In germline, CDR1 is KGHSH, CDR2 LQKENI. Trimming shortened V by 3 bases and J by 3 bases, and 6 bases separated the two germline ends. CDR3: CASSPGNYNSPLHF. The CDR3 bases are TGTGCCAGCTCACCTGGAAACTATAATTCACCCCTCCACTTT.

The V gene is TRBV9, the J gene TRBJ1-2; a possible D gene is TRBD1 (5 bases). V lost 3 bases, J lost 2 bases, and 11 bases lay in between. There are 14 residues in the CDR3. Looked up from germline, CDR1 is SGDLS and CDR2 is YYNGEE. The CDR3 here is CASSAREGNYGYTF. DNA of the CDR3: TGTGCCAGCAGCGCCAGGGAGGGCAACTATGGCTACACCTTC.

The chain is built from TRBV29-1 and TRBJ1-1; D might be TRBD1 (5 bases). The CDR3 spans 14 residues. The V gene's germline CDR1 is SQVTM and CDR2 ANQGSEA. Deletions cut 8 bases from V and 1 base from J, with 17 bases between. CDR3 sequence (DNA): TGCAGCTCCTTAGGGCTCGGGACGAACACTGAAGCTTTCTTT. Protein: CSSLGLGTNTEAFF.

J is TRBJ2-1 and V is TRBV4-2; 11 bases are a match to TRBD1. The CDR3 is 17 amino acids. Unmatched junction bases numbered 11, after V lost 1 base and J lost 9 bases. Germline CDR1 and CDR2: LGHNA and YNFKEQ. CDR3 in amino acids: CASSQGGQGAIIGEQFF. The CDR3 coding sequence is TGTGCCAGCAGCCAAGGCGGACAGGGGGCGATTATCGGTGAGCAGTTCTTC.

This clone was observed a single time. The J gene is TRBJ1-3, the V gene TRBV7-6; D remains unclear. The germline gives CDR1 SGHVS, CDR2 FNYEAQ. CDR3 length equals 13 residues. Trimming shortened V by 1 base and J by 3 bases, and 4 bases separated the two germline ends. CDR3 amino acids: CASSLGVGNTIYF. Written as DNA, the CDR3 is TGTGCCAGCAGCTTAGGGGTTGGAAACACCATATATTTT. Together with reference TRBV7-6 and TRBJ1-3, the CDR3 gives the full variable domain: GAGVSQSPRYKVTKRGQDVALRCDPISGHVSLYWYRQALGQGPEFLTYFNYEAQQDKSGLPNDRFSAERPEGSISTLTIQRTEQRDSAMYRCASSLGVGNTIYFGEGSWLTVV.

This clone appeared once. The V gene is TRBV4-3, the J gene TRBJ1-2; D may be TRBD1 (6 bases). V shed 2 bases and J shed 2 bases, with 12 bases lying between them. CDR3 length equals 15 residues. CDR1 LGHNA and CDR2 YSLEER come from the germline V gene. CDR3 region: CASSQSLGGNYGYTF. The DNA for the CDR3 is TGCGCCAGCAGCCAAAGTTTGGGGGGCAACTATGGCTACACCTTC.

J is TRBJ2-3 and V is TRBV28; 8 bases are shared with TRBD1. Germline assignment: CDR1 MDHEN and CDR2 SYDVKM. This CDR3 region has 14 residues. With V trimmed by 4 bases and J by 4 bases, 4 bases remained unmatched. The CDR3, as DNA: TGTGCCAGCAGTTCAGGGGGCCCCGCAGATACGCAGTATTTT. Translated: CASSSGGPADTQYF.

V and J are TRBV19 and TRBJ1-6; maybe TRBD1 (5 bases). Germline V gene lookup returns CDR1 LNHDA and CDR2 SQIVND (reference sequence). This CDR3 is built from 16 residues. The germline V and J ends were trimmed by 9 bases and 9 bases, with 24 bases remaining between them. The CDR3: CARNNSGRGVGSPLHF. Written as DNA, the CDR3 is TGTGCCAGGAACAACTCTGGACGGGGCGTGGGTTCACCCCTCCACTTT.

This clone was recorded once. Sequence at one end of the junction differs from germline and may be a read error. This sequence joins TRBV2 and TRBJ1-6, with TRBD1 as a possible D gene (6 bases). CDR1 SNHLY and CDR2 FYNNEI come from the germline V gene. The CDR3 totals 16 residues. This chain's CDR3 is CASSEAGQSFNSPLHF. The CDR3 region has the DNA TGTGCCAGCAGTGAGGCCGGACAGTCCTTTAATTCACCCCTCCACTTT.

CDR3: CASSQLGGQGLNYGYTF. The DNA for the CDR3 is TGTGCCAGCAGCCAACTCGGGGGCCAGGGTTTAAACTATGGCTACACCTTC. The chain joins TRBV14 to TRBJ1-2; a possible D gene is TRBD1 (6 bases). CDR1 is SGHDN and CDR2 is FVKESK in the germline V gene. V shed 2 bases and J shed 2 bases, with 18 bases lying between them. The CDR3 consists of 17 residues.

CDR3 sequence (DNA): TGTGCCAGCAGTTTATTTACTTGGAATGCGGGGCCCTCGGGCGAGCAGTACGTC. This translates into CASSLFTWNAGPSGEQYV. The chain uses TRBV28 and TRBJ2-7; D is possibly TRBD2 (6 bases). This CDR3 is 18 amino acids long. Per germline, CDR1 MDHEN and CDR2 SYDVKM. V lost 1 base to trimming and J lost 6 bases, with 25 bases between them.

The gene calls are TRBV10-3 and TRBJ1-6; maybe TRBD1 (5 bases). Germline CDR1 reads ENHRY; CDR2 reads SYGVKD. V lost 0 bases to trimming and J lost 10 bases, with 19 bases between them. The CDR3 extends over 17 amino acids. This CDR3 is CAISESYSGTPRSPLHF. The CDR3, as DNA: TGTGCCATCAGTGAGTCGTACTCCGGGACCCCCCGATCACCCCTCCACTTT.

This chain uses TRBV20-1 with TRBJ1-2, with D possibly matching TRBD1 (6 bases). The V end was cut by 3 bases, the J end by 8 bases, with 22 bases between. The germline V gene has CDR1 DFQATT and CDR2 SNEGSKA (reference sequence). The CDR3 sequence is 15 residues long. CDR3 sequence (DNA): TGCAGTGCTAGTCCCCATAGGGGGGACACTCAGGGCTACACCTTC. As protein: CSASPHRGDTQGYTF.

The J gene is TRBJ1-1, the V gene TRBV30; no firm D call. The CDR3 runs 13 residues. The germline V gene encodes CDR1 GTSNPN and CDR2 SVGIG (reference sequence). The germline V and J ends were trimmed by 4 bases and 2 bases, with 11 bases remaining between them. This CDR3 is CAWKVGYNTEAFF. The CDR3 DNA sequence: TGTGCCTGGAAGGTTGGATATAACACTGAAGCTTTCTTT.